The 31 T cell receptor beta chains below come from one sample, sequenced in a study of T-cell reconstitution after alpha-beta-depleted transplantation in children. Unique molecular identifiers were incorporated into the prepared TCRbeta library. MiXCR was run by TCRdb on the PCR reads, yielding one entry per CDR3 protein. This sample has around 480,000 distinct CDR3 sequences, with 30% to 35% found just once. Sample: PBMCs from the stem cell graft donor, taken from the stem cell graft. The receptor source for this set is a human donor who donated a stem cell graft to a child with aplastic anemia.

Points on this clonotype: It may be a read error: a sequence one base away is much more abundant. The chain employs TRBV7-9 and TRBJ2-5; D uncertain. The CDR3 loop spans 12 amino acids. In germline, CDR1 is SEHNR, CDR2 FQNEAQ (reference sequence). Trimming pared 2 bases from V and 5 bases from J, leaving 6 bases between. CDR3 DNA: TGTGCCAGCAGCTTAAGTTTGGAGACCCAGTACTTC. Translated, it gives CASSLSLETQYF. The full variable domain, rest sourced from reference TRBV7-9 and TRBJ2-5, is DTGVSQNPRHKITKRGQNVTFRCDPISEHNRLYWYRQTLGQGPEFLTYFQNEAQLEKSRLLSDRFSAERPKGSFSTLEIQRTEQGDSAMYLCASSLSLETQYFGPGTRLLVL.

In its sample, this clonotype was seen a few times. The genes are TRBV4-3 and TRBJ1-1; the D gene is possibly TRBD1 (6 bases). The V gene's germline CDR1 is LGHNA and CDR2 YSLEER. Trimming cost V 3 bases and J 2 bases, with 10 bases left between them. The CDR3 is made up of 14 amino acids. In DNA form, the CDR3 reads TGCGCCAGCAGCCAGGACAGCGGAAACACTGAAGCTTTCTTT. Amino acids: CASSQDSGNTEAFF.

The chain couples TRBV20-1 to TRBJ1-5; D remains unclear. V dropped 1 base and J dropped 3 bases, with 4 bases sitting between them. The CDR3 runs 12 residues. Germline CDR1 and CDR2: DFQATT and SNEGSKA (reference sequence). The CDR3 sequence is CSARATNQPQHF. The CDR3 DNA is TGCAGTGCTAGAGCGACCAATCAGCCCCAGCATTTT.

The chain combines TRBV7-9 with TRBJ2-7, with TRBD1 matching 7 bases. The CDR3 covers 13 residues. V gave up 1 base and J gave up 7 bases; unmatched junction bases: 4. Germline values: CDR1 SEHNR, CDR2 FQNEAQ (reference sequence). Written as DNA, the CDR3 is TGTGCCAGCAGCTTAGATAGGGACAGAGAGCAGTACTTC. It encodes CASSLDRDREQYF.

A few counts support this clonotype. V gene TRBV5-1 combines with J gene TRBJ2-7; D may be TRBD1 (5 bases). This CDR3 has 13 residues. The ends were cut back, 2 bases at V and 4 bases at J, with 10 bases in the middle. Per germline, CDR1 SGHRS and CDR2 YFSETQ. The CDR3 nucleotides read TGCGCCAGCAGCTTCACAGGCGGTTACGAGCAGTACTTC. Amino acids: CASSFTGGYEQYF.

This chain uses TRBV6-2 or TRBV6-3 with TRBJ2-1, with D hard to call. Between the trimmed V and J ends, which lost 3 bases and 10 bases, there was a span of 10 bases. The length of the CDR3 is 12 residues. Germline V gives CDR1 MNHEY, CDR2 SVGEGT. Here the CDR3 DNA reads TGTGCCAGCAGTTATGAGTCCGTGGAGCAGTTCTTC. Its protein product is CASSYESVEQFF.

The chain carries TRBV11-2 and TRBJ2-1; D might be TRBD2 (5 bases). The CDR3 sequence is 19 residues long. Germline V gene sequence: CDR1 SGHAT, CDR2 FQNNGV. Trimming pared 2 bases from V and 0 bases from J, leaving 20 bases between. CDR3 nucleotides: TGTGCCAGCAGCTTATTGCAGAGGTTCCGAGGGAGCTCCTACAATGAGCAGTTCTTC. Translating it yields CASSLLQRFRGSSYNEQFF.

This clonotype was observed a few times. The chain recombines TRBV6-1 with TRBJ2-1, with D maybe TRBD2 (5 bases). CDR1 MNHNS and CDR2 SASEGT come from the germline V gene. This CDR3 contains 13 residues. Trimming took off 5 bases at V and 7 bases at J, with 12 bases between the two ends. DNA for the CDR3: TGTGCCAGCAGTCCTGGACTGCTTAATGAGCAGTTCTTC. It is translated as CASSPGLLNEQFF.

V and J are TRBV24-1 and TRBJ1-1; D is unresolved. V lost 2 bases to trimming and J lost 0 bases, with 3 bases between them. The CDR3 consists of 13 residues. Germline loops: CDR1 KGHDR, CDR2 SFDVKD. The CDR3, as DNA: TGTGCCACCAGTGATTCGATGAACACTGAAGCTTTCTTT. Protein sequence: CATSDSMNTEAFF.

The V call is TRBV29-1, the J call TRBJ1-1; 7 bases match TRBD1. Germline assignment: CDR1 SQVTM and CDR2 ANQGSEA. The CDR3 is made up of 12 amino acids. Germline trimming cut 6 bases from V and 1 base from J; bases unmatched to any gene: 2. The CDR3 DNA reads TGCAGCGTCTGGGACAGGAACACTGAAGCTTTCTTT. Encoded protein: CSVWDRNTEAFF.

The chain joins TRBV27 to TRBJ2-1, with D uncertain. This CDR3 spans 14 amino acids. Germline V CDR1 and CDR2: MNHEY, SMNVEV (reference sequence). Trimming took off 4 bases at V and 0 bases at J, with 7 bases between the two ends. The CDR3 coding sequence is TGTGCCAGCAGTTATGTCAGCTCCTACAATGAGCAGTTCTTC. Translation gives CASSYVSSYNEQFF.

The V and J genes are TRBV7-2 and TRBJ2-7; D remains unclear. Germline V gene sequence: CDR1 SGHTA, CDR2 FQGNSA. This CDR3 contains 15 residues. V was shortened by 5 bases and J by 4 bases, with 18 bases between the two germline ends. In DNA, the CDR3 is TGTGCCAGCAGCGCCTCTGGAACCGATAGATACGAGCAGTACTTC. This sequence encodes CASSASGTDRYEQYF.

The genes are TRBV18 and TRBJ2-7; TRBD2 matches 8 bases. Trimming cost V 2 bases and J 2 bases; bases outside gene matches: 8. Germline CDR1 and CDR2: KGHSH and LQKENI. The CDR3 runs 16 residues. CDR3 nucleotide sequence: TGTGCCAGCTCACCAGGGAGAGTTAGCGGGACCTACGAGCAGTACTTC. Protein product: CASSPGRVSGTYEQYF.

The V and J genes are TRBV25-1 and TRBJ2-7; D not resolved. Germline V gene lookup returns CDR1 MGHDK and CDR2 SYGVNS. The CDR3 runs 13 residues. V was pared by 2 bases and J by 5 bases, with 10 bases between. The CDR3 DNA is TGTGCCAGCAGTGAAGCCGGGCGAGACGAGCAGTACGTC. Encoded protein: CASSEAGRDEQYV.

This chain joins TRBV11-2 and TRBJ1-1; D perhaps matches TRBD1 (6 bases). Germline V gives CDR1 SGHAT, CDR2 FQNNGV. There are 14 residues in the CDR3. Trimming took off 8 bases at V and 3 bases at J, with 16 bases between the two ends. The CDR3 DNA reads as TGTGCCAGCGGCTCCGGGACAACGGACACTGAAGCTTTCTTT. Protein product: CASGSGTTDTEAFF.

In its sample, this clonotype was seen a few times. The rearrangement uses TRBV6-2 or TRBV6-3 and TRBJ1-1; the D is unclear. Trimming removed 0 bases from V and 5 bases from J, with 10 bases in between. CDR1 and CDR2 (germline): MNHEY, SVGEGT. The CDR3 spans 14 residues. The DNA of the CDR3 is TGTGCCAGCAGTTACTCGGATAGGGAGACTGAAGCTTTCTTT. Protein product: CASSYSDRETEAFF.

In this sample, this clonotype turned up a few times. CDR3 in amino acids: CASLPSGTDTQYF. The DNA of the CDR3 is TGTGCCAGTCTTCCTAGCGGCACAGATACGCAGTATTTT. The chain carries TRBV19 and TRBJ2-3; a weak D match, TRBD2 (6 bases). From germline, CDR1 is LNHDA and CDR2 SQIVND (reference sequence). V lost 8 bases and J 1 base, leaving 10 bases between the germline ends. The CDR3 contains 13 residues.

This clonotype was observed a few times. This rearrangement joins TRBV12-5 to TRBJ2-5; 7 bases align to TRBD1. V lost 5 bases, J lost 10 bases, and 4 bases stayed unmatched. The CDR3 spans 11 residues. Germline loops: CDR1 LGHNT, CDR2 FRNRAP. Here the CDR3 DNA reads TGTGCTAGTGGTCCAGCAGGGGGCCAGTACTTC. Translated: CASGPAGGQYF.

This clonotype was detected a few times. This chain links TRBV7-9 with TRBJ2-2, with 8 nucleotides matching TRBD1. CDR3 length: 16 amino acids. The junction had 7 bases not matched to a gene; V was cut back by 4 bases and J by 3 bases. CDR1 SEHNR and CDR2 FQNEAQ come from the germline V gene (reference sequence). Here the CDR3 reads CASSSNRGLDTGELFF. The CDR3 DNA follows: TGTGCCAGCAGCTCCAACAGGGGGTTAGACACCGGGGAGCTGTTTTTT. The whole variable domain, filled in from reference TRBV7-9 and TRBJ2-2, reads DTGVSQNPRHKITKRGQNVTFRCDPISEHNRLYWYRQTLGQGPEFLTYFQNEAQLEKSRLLSDRFSAERPKGSFSTLEIQRTEQGDSAMYLCASSSNRGLDTGELFFGEGSRLTVL.

A few counts support this clonotype. The chain couples TRBV29-1 to TRBJ1-2; TRBD1 matches 8 bases. The CDR3 runs 14 residues. Germline V gives CDR1 SQVTM, CDR2 ANQGSEA. V shed 3 bases and J 8 bases; nucleotides not matched to a gene: 11. The DNA for the CDR3 is TGCAGCGTTGATCCAGTAGGAGCAGGGGGCGGCTACACCTTC. Encoded protein: CSVDPVGAGGGYTF. The whole variable domain, filled in from reference TRBV29-1 and TRBJ1-2, reads SAVISQKPSRDICQRGTSLTIQCQVDSQVTMMFWYRQQPGQSLTLIATANQGSEATYESGFVIDKFPISRPNLTFSTLTVSNMSPEDSSIYLCSVDPVGAGGGYTFGSGTRLTVV.

This chain links TRBV29-1 with TRBJ2-1, with TRBD2 matching over 11 bases. The germline gives CDR1 SQVTM, CDR2 ANQGSEA. The CDR3 has 14 amino acids. V shed 6 bases and J 8 bases; nucleotides not matched to a gene: 9. The CDR3 DNA reads as TGCAGCGTCGGGACTAGCGGACTACGCGATGAGCAGTTCTTC. Amino acids: CSVGTSGLRDEQFF.

The genes are TRBV7-2 and TRBJ2-1; TRBD2 matches at 11 bases. CDR1 and CDR2 from the germline V gene are SGHTA and FQGNSA. V lost 4 bases and J lost 7; bases outside the gene matches: 9. The CDR3 is 16 amino acids. In DNA, the CDR3 is TGTGCCAGCAGCTCCCGCGGGACTAGCGGTTCGAATGAGCAGTTCTTC. Translating it yields CASSSRGTSGSNEQFF.

This clonotype showed up just a few times. CDR3 sequence reads: CSVGPPPGGNTEAFF. The CDR3 DNA sequence: TGCAGCGTTGGTCCACCGCCTGGGGGGAACACTGAAGCTTTCTTT. J is TRBJ1-1 and V is TRBV29-1; possible D gene TRBD1, 5 bases. The V end was cut by 4 bases, the J end by 1 base, with 16 bases between. This CDR3 comprises 15 residues. CDR1 and CDR2 (germline): SQVTM, ANQGSEA.

J is TRBJ1-1 and V is TRBV5-1; possible D gene TRBD1, 5 bases. Germline-derived CDR1 and CDR2 are SGHRS and YFSETQ. There are 14 residues in the CDR3. The V end was cut by 3 bases, the J end by 2 bases, with 11 bases between. The CDR3 nucleotides read TGCGCCAGCAGCTCGGGACGGAGCAACACTGAAGCTTTCTTT. Residues: CASSSGRSNTEAFF.

This clonotype was seen only a few times. The J gene is TRBJ2-1, the V gene TRBV6-1, with 9 bases lining up with TRBD1. J lost 8 bases, V lost 6 bases, and 5 bases had no gene match. CDR1 MNHNS and CDR2 SASEGT come from the germline V gene. This CDR3 is 13 amino acids long. CDR3 bases: TGTGCCAGCAGCCCGGACAGGGGCGATGAGCAGTTCTTC. It is translated as CASSPDRGDEQFF.

This clonotype has only a few counts. The chain employs TRBV7-9 and TRBJ1-1; D is unclear. This CDR3 is 15 amino acids long. Trimming cost V 1 base and J 2 bases, with 11 bases left between them. Germline V lookup: CDR1 SEHNR, CDR2 FQNEAQ (reference sequence). The CDR3 nucleotides are TGTGCCAGCAGCTTAGTCCGCCAGCCAAACACTGAAGCTTTCTTT. Its translation: CASSLVRQPNTEAFF.

The genes are TRBV29-1 and TRBJ2-3; the D is unclear. Deletions cut 2 bases from V and 0 bases from J, with 6 bases between. CDR1 and CDR2 (germline): SQVTM, ANQGSEA. The CDR3 spans 13 residues. The chain's CDR3 is CSVEPASTDTQYF. CDR3 DNA sequence: TGCAGCGTTGAACCCGCTAGCACAGATACGCAGTATTTT.

This clonotype has a handful of counts. V and J are TRBV7-2 and TRBJ2-5; maybe TRBD2 (6 bases). Per germline, CDR1 SGHTA and CDR2 FQGNSA. The CDR3 extends over 16 amino acids. V was cut by 1 base and J by 2 bases, with 14 bases left in between. CDR3: CASSLGSGTYQETQYF. CDR3 sequence (DNA): TGTGCCAGCAGCTTAGGCTCCGGGACTTATCAAGAGACCCAGTACTTC. Full variable domain (remainder filled in from reference TRBV7-2 and TRBJ2-5): GAGVSQSPSNKVTEKGKDVELRCDPISGHTALYWYRQSLGQGLEFLIYFQGNSAPDKSGLPSDRFSAERTGGSVSTLTIQRTQQEDSAVYLCASSLGSGTYQETQYFGPGTRLLVL.

This chain joins TRBV29-1 and TRBJ1-1; possibly TRBD1 for D (5 bases). The germline V and J ends were trimmed by 6 bases and 8 bases, with 13 bases remaining between them. The CDR3 spans 11 residues. Looked up from germline, CDR1 is SQVTM and CDR2 is ANQGSEA. CDR3 sequence (DNA): TGCAGCGTGACAGCACTGCAGGAAGCTTTCTTT. Its protein is CSVTALQEAFF.

The rearrangement uses TRBV20-1 and TRBJ1-2; 8 nucleotides match TRBD1. Germline CDR1 DFQATT, CDR2 SNEGSKA (reference sequence). J lost 5 bases, V lost 5 bases, and 7 bases had no gene match. CDR3 length equals 13 residues. The CDR3 spells CSAYRGVMYGYTF. CDR3 in DNA: TGCAGTGCTTACAGGGGGGTGATGTATGGCTACACCTTC.

As concerns this clonotype: One end of the junction does not line up with germline, which may come from a read error. The chain is built from TRBV11-3 and TRBJ2-2; TRBD1 agrees at 7 bases. From germline, CDR1 is SGHNT and CDR2 YENEEA. The length of the CDR3 is 16 residues. CDR3 loop: CASSPHRGANTGELLF. Written as DNA, the CDR3 is TGTGCCAGCAGCCCGCACAGGGGAGCGAACACCGGGGAGCTGTTATTT.